Each of the 23 T cell receptor beta chains below was sequenced from the same sample in a study of blood T cell repertoires in COVID-19. Using immunoSEQ multiplex PCR, the repertoire was profiled, and TCRdb retains in-frame clones only, with some absent. The data hold around 150,000 clones, with approximately 75% observed a single time. What was sequenced was peripheral blood. These receptors were obtained from a human donor in a cohort sampled during active COVID-19.

There are many counts of this clone. The rearrangement links TRBV11-2 to TRBJ2-6; a weak D match, TRBD1 (6 bases). The CDR3 has 18 residues. CDR1 is SGHAT, CDR2 FQNNGV, per germline. V lost 5 bases to trimming and J lost 1 base, with 18 bases between them. The CDR3 reads CASSPSLGRGSGANVLTF. The CDR3 nucleotides read TGTGCCAGCAGCCCGAGCCTGGGCAGGGGTTCTGGGGCCAACGTCCTGACTTTC.

The chain is built from TRBV7-3 and TRBJ2-5; 7 nucleotides match TRBD1. The V gene end was trimmed by 4 bases and the J gene end by 4 bases; junction bases not matched to a gene: 6. The germline CDR1 and CDR2 sequences are SGHTA and FQGTGA. CDR3 size: 14 residues. The CDR3, as DNA: TGTGCCAGCAGCTCCACCTACAGGGGAGAGACCCAGTACTTC. Protein: CASSSTYRGETQYF.

The V call is TRBV7-3, the J call TRBJ1-1; possibly TRBD1 for D (5 bases). This CDR3 contains 13 residues. Per the germline V gene, CDR1 is SGHTA and CDR2 is FQGTGA. V gave up 5 bases and J gave up 8 bases, with 15 bases separating them. CDR3 in amino acids: CASSTIGAGEAFF. The CDR3 DNA reads TGTGCCAGCAGCACCATTGGGGCAGGCGAAGCTTTCTTT. Using reference TRBV7-3 and TRBJ1-1 for the parts outside the CDR3, the full variable domain is GAGVSQTPSNKVTEKGKYVELRCDPISGHTALYWYRQSLGQGPEFLIYFQGTGAADDSGLPNDRFFAVRPEGSVSTLKIQRTERGDSAVYLCASSTIGAGEAFFGQGTRLTVV.

The gene calls are TRBV27 and TRBJ1-2; no firm D call. With 3 bases removed from V and 0 bases from J, the gap between germline ends came to 5 bases. CDR3 length equals 13 residues. Germline CDR1 reads MNHEY; CDR2 reads SMNVEV (reference sequence). The CDR3 DNA sequence: TGTGCCAGCAGTTTTACAGCTAACTATGGCTACACCTTC. It specifies CASSFTANYGYTF.

The V and J genes are TRBV20-1 and TRBJ2-4; 8 nucleotides align to TRBD2. Germline V gene lookup returns CDR1 DFQATT and CDR2 SNEGSKA (reference sequence). The J segment lost 0 bases and the V segment lost 3 bases, leaving 10 bases of the junction unmatched. CDR3 length: 17 residues. In nucleotides, the CDR3 is TGCAGTGCTAGTTTACTAGCGGCGGGTTCAGCCAAAAACATTCAGTACTTC. Translation: CSASLLAAGSAKNIQYF.

V is TRBV28 and J is TRBJ1-2, with 11 bases lining up with TRBD1. There are 14 residues in the CDR3. The J segment lost 5 bases and the V segment lost 8 bases, leaving 7 bases of the junction unmatched. Germline loops: CDR1 MDHEN, CDR2 SYDVKM. The CDR3 sequence is CASWVDRGRYGYTF. For the CDR3, the DNA is TGTGCCAGCTGGGTGGACAGGGGGCGGTATGGCTACACCTTC.

This chain uses TRBV11-2 with TRBJ1-5, with a weak D call TRBD1 (5 bases). From germline, CDR1 is SGHAT and CDR2 FQNNGV. The V end was cut by 0 bases, the J end by 3 bases, with 9 bases between. This CDR3 region has 15 residues. The CDR3 sequence is CASSLDGQANQPQHF. The CDR3, as DNA: TGTGCCAGCAGCTTAGACGGACAAGCCAATCAGCCCCAGCATTTT.

The chain combines TRBV6-4 with TRBJ2-1; a weak D match, TRBD2 (6 bases). Per germline, CDR1 MRHNA and CDR2 SNTAGT. The CDR3 extends over 15 amino acids. V dropped 10 bases and J dropped 3 bases, with 19 bases sitting between them. The chain's CDR3 is CATKVSFGSYNEQFF. The CDR3 region has the DNA TGTGCCACCAAAGTTTCTTTCGGGAGCTACAATGAGCAGTTCTTC.

This clone occurred a few times. The chain couples TRBV19 to TRBJ2-2, with 8 bases that match TRBD1. V lost 7 bases to trimming and J lost 2 bases; unmatched junction nucleotides: 6. CDR1 and CDR2 (germline): LNHDA, SQIVND (reference sequence). The CDR3 consists of 15 residues. CDR3 nucleotide sequence: TGTGCCAGTACCCTGACAGGGGTTAACACCGGGGAGCTGTTTTTT. Translated, it gives CASTLTGVNTGELFF.

Here the CDR3 DNA reads TGTGCCAGCAGTTCTGCGCGGGAGGGTTACCCCGAGCAGTACTTC. It translates to CASSSAREGYPEQYF. The chain uses TRBV6-2 or TRBV6-3 and TRBJ2-7, with 9 bases lining up with TRBD2. CDR3 length: 15 residues. V gave up 4 bases and J gave up 6 bases; unmatched junction bases: 10. Germline V gives CDR1 MNHEY, CDR2 SVGEGT.

The V and J genes are TRBV4-3 and TRBJ1-6; tentative D call: TRBD1 (5 bases). CDR3 length: 13 residues. V shed 2 bases and J shed 7 bases, with 6 bases lying between them. Germline loops: CDR1 LGHNA, CDR2 YSLEER. In nucleotides, the CDR3 is TGCGCCAGCAGCCAATACAGGAATTCACCCCTCCACTTT. It encodes CASSQYRNSPLHF.

The gene calls are TRBV12-3 or TRBV12-4 and TRBJ1-2; tentatively, D is TRBD1 (5 bases). Trimming shortened V by 7 bases and J by 10 bases, and 16 bases separated the two germline ends. The CDR3 is 12 amino acids. As DNA, the CDR3 is TGTGCCAGCACCATCCAGGGCCCATCCTACACCTTC. This sequence encodes CASTIQGPSYTF.

This chain uses TRBV4-1 with TRBJ1-4; TRBD1 is a possible D gene (5 bases). The CDR3 loop spans 13 amino acids. Germline assignment: CDR1 MGHRA and CDR2 YSYEKL. Deletions cut 1 base from V and 7 bases from J, with 7 bases between. CDR3 nucleotide sequence: TGCGCCAGCAGCCAAGCCAGGGCTGAAAAACTGTTTTTT. Translation gives CASSQARAEKLFF.

The chain uses TRBV6-5 and TRBJ2-6; 7 bases agree with TRBD2. The CDR3 contains 15 residues. The V gene end was trimmed by 7 bases and the J gene end by 0 bases; junction bases not matched to a gene: 3. Germline V gene lookup returns CDR1 MNHEY and CDR2 SVGAGI. The CDR3 loop reads CASKGGSSGANVLTF. CDR3 in DNA: TGTGCCAGCAAGGGAGGGTCCTCTGGGGCCAACGTCCTGACTTTC.

This clone appeared a few times. The genes are TRBV30 and TRBJ1-2, with 7 bases fitting TRBD1. Per the germline V gene, CDR1 is GTSNPN and CDR2 is SVGIG (reference sequence). The ends lost 1 base at V and 14 bases at J; junction bases unmatched: 16. The CDR3 is made up of 14 amino acids. Here the CDR3 reads CAWSAGTVPYGWTF. In DNA, the CDR3 is TGTGCCTGGAGTGCCGGGACAGTCCCCTATGGCTGGACCTTC.

The rearrangement links TRBV9 to TRBJ2-7; maybe TRBD2 (5 bases). V lost 3 bases and J lost 1, with 8 bases in between. CDR3 length: 13 residues. Germline CDR1 and CDR2: SGDLS and YYNGEE. CDR3 nucleotides: TGTGCCAGCAGCGGGAGGAGGTCCTACGAGCAGTACTTC. This encodes CASSGRRSYEQYF.

The gene calls are TRBV9 and TRBJ2-1; perhaps TRBD1 as D (6 bases). The CDR3 runs 15 residues. V was pared by 0 bases and J by 8 bases, with 15 bases between. CDR1 and CDR2 (germline): SGDLS, YYNGEE. CDR3 DNA: TGTGCCAGCAGCGTAGTATCTGGGGGCGCTGATGAGCAGTTCTTC. This encodes CASSVVSGGADEQFF.

The gene calls are TRBV2 and TRBJ2-7, with TRBD1 matching over 11 bases. CDR3 length: 14 amino acids. The germline gives CDR1 SNHLY, CDR2 FYNNEI. J was trimmed by 6 bases and V by 4 bases; bases with no gene match: 5. CDR3 sequence reads: CASSASGQGAEQYF. The CDR3 nucleotides are TGTGCCAGCAGTGCTTCCGGACAGGGGGCCGAGCAGTACTTC.

The V gene is TRBV18, the J gene TRBJ2-2, with D possibly being TRBD1 (5 bases). Germline CDR1 and CDR2: KGHSH and LQKENI. The CDR3 sequence is 15 residues long. V was cut by 3 bases and J by 4 bases, with 12 bases left in between. The CDR3 spells CASSPTRTPTGELFF. As DNA, the CDR3 is TGTGCCAGCTCACCTACACGGACACCCACCGGGGAGCTGTTTTTT. Looking up the rest from reference TRBV18 and TRBJ2-2 gives the full variable domain: NAGVMQNPRHLVRRRGQEARLRCSPMKGHSHVYWYRQLPEEGLKFMVYLQKENIIDESGMPKERFSAEFPKEGPSILRIQQVVRGDSAAYFCASSPTRTPTGELFFGEGSRLTVL.

This chain connects TRBV9 to TRBJ1-1, with TRBD1 identical over 8 bases. Germline V gene lookup returns CDR1 SGDLS and CDR2 YYNGEE. This CDR3 is built from 15 residues. The V gene end was trimmed by 4 bases and the J gene end by 4 bases; junction bases not matched to a gene: 9. The CDR3 sequence is CASSPQQGVSTEAFF. In DNA form, the CDR3 reads TGTGCCAGCAGCCCTCAACAGGGGGTATCCACTGAAGCTTTCTTT.

The V call is TRBV5-4, the J call TRBJ2-6, with D maybe TRBD2 (5 bases). The germline V gene encodes CDR1 SGHNT and CDR2 YYREEE (reference sequence). The CDR3 is made up of 19 amino acids. Trimming removed 4 bases from V and 0 bases from J, with 20 bases in between. CDR3 in amino acids: CASSLPREAEPSGANVLTF. CDR3 nucleotides: TGTGCCAGCAGCCTACCCCGGGAAGCAGAACCCTCTGGGGCCAACGTCCTGACTTTC.

This chain links TRBV21-1 with TRBJ2-6; TRBD2, as called in the table, went unchecked against the DNA. TRBV21-1 is a documented pseudogene. The length of the CDR3 is 19 residues. This CDR3 reads CASYPGTSGGASGANVLTF. In nucleotides, the CDR3 is TGTGCCAGTTATCCCGGGACTAGCGGGGGGGCCTCTGGGGCCAACGTCCTGACTTTC.

As concerns this clone: One end of the junction varies from germline; a read error may be responsible. The chain has TRBV10-3 and TRBJ1-6, with 12 bases aligning to TRBD1. Germline CDR1 reads ENHRY; CDR2 reads SYGVKD. CDR3 size: 14 residues. CDR3 region: CATGRGQGAIPHGF. In DNA, the CDR3 is TGTGCCACGGGTCGGGGACAGGGGGCGATCCCCCATGGGTTT.